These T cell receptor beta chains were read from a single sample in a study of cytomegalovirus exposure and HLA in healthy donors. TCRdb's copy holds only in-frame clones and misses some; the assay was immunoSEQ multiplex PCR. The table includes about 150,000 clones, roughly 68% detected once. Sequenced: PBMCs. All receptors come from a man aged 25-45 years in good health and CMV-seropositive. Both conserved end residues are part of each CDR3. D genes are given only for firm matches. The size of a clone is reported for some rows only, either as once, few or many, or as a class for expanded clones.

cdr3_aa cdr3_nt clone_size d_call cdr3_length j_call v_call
CASSIGTGRSGNTIYF TGTGCCAGCAGCATCGGGACAGGAAGATCTGGAAACACCATATATTTT NA TRBD1 16 TRBJ1-3 TRBV11-2
CASSEGSGGTLREQYF TGTGCCAGCAGTGAAGGAAGCGGGGGGACCCTAAGGGAGCAGTACTTC few TRBD2 16 TRBJ2-7 TRBV6-1
CASSPRTGATQETQYF TGTGCCAGCAGCCCTCGGACAGGGGCGACTCAAGAGACCCAGTACTTC NA TRBD1 16 TRBJ2-5 TRBV7-8
CASSRRALEGEQYF TGTGCCAGCAGTAGGCGGGCTCTAGAAGGTGAGCAGTACTTC few NA 14 TRBJ2-7 TRBV6-6
CASSDTGSSGNTIYF TGTGCCAGTAGTGATACAGGGTCCTCTGGAAACACCATATATTTT NA NA 15 TRBJ1-3 TRBV19
CASSLYRTEAFF TGTGCCAGCAGCTTGTATCGCACTGAAGCTTTCTTT few NA 12 TRBJ1-1 TRBV5-6
CASSYAGQGSNEQYF TGTGCCAGCAGTTACGCGGGACAGGGGTCGAACGAGCAGTACTTC NA TRBD1 15 TRBJ2-7 TRBV6-5
CASSSQGNGQPQHF TGTGCCAGCAGCTCGCAGGGGAATGGTCAGCCCCAGCATTTT NA NA 14 TRBJ1-5 TRBV7-2
CASTLTGNTEAFF TGTGCCAGTACCTTGACAGGGAACACTGAAGCTTTCTTT few NA 13 TRBJ1-1 TRBV19
CASRTSGSLHEQYF TGTGCCAGCAGAACTAGCGGGAGTCTCCACGAGCAGTACTTC NA TRBD2 14 TRBJ2-7 TRBV6-5
CSVLVAGGPNIQYF TGCAGCGTACTGGTAGCGGGAGGACCAAACATTCAGTACTTC NA TRBD2 14 TRBJ2-4 TRBV29-1
CASSADRGPFYEQYF TGTGCCAGCAGCGCAGACAGGGGGCCCTTCTACGAGCAGTACTTC NA TRBD1 15 TRBJ2-7 TRBV9
CASSYGLRNEQFF TGTGCCAGCAGTTACGGCCTCAGGAATGAGCAGTTCTTC NA NA 13 TRBJ2-1 TRBV6-5
CASSSRTTLAKNIQYF TGTGCCAGCAGTTCCCGGACAACACTAGCCAAAAACATTCAGTACTTC NA NA 16 TRBJ2-4 TRBV2
CASSEAGTSSYNEQFF TGTGCCAGCAGCGAAGCCGGGACTAGCTCCTACAATGAGCAGTTCTTC once TRBD2 16 TRBJ2-1 TRBV7-2
CASSDNGELFF TGCGCCAGCAGCGACAACGGGGAGCTGTTTTTT NA NA 11 TRBJ2-2 TRBV10-1
CASSLSGQGIQYF TGCGCCAGCAGCTTATCAGGGCAAGGCATTCAGTACTTC NA NA 13 TRBJ2-4 TRBV5-1
CASTPRSRQDEQYF TGTGCCAGCACCCCCCGGAGCAGACAGGACGAGCAGTACTTC NA NA 14 TRBJ2-7 TRBV27
CSVVSIADYGYTF TGCAGCGTTGTAAGCATCGCGGACTATGGCTACACCTTC NA NA 13 TRBJ1-2 TRBV29-1
CASAAQGSYNEQFF TGTGCTAGCGCCGCACAGGGTTCCTACAATGAGCAGTTCTTC NA NA 14 TRBJ2-1 TRBV12-5
CASNLQDYGYTF TGTGCCAGCAACCTACAGGACTATGGCTACACCTTC NA NA 12 TRBJ1-2 TRBV5-6
CASSQIMSGLNEQFF TGTGCCAGCAGCCAAATTATGTCGGGATTAAATGAGCAGTTCTTC NA NA 15 TRBJ2-1 TRBV4-2
CASSLGGRAYEQYF TGTGCCAGCAGCCTAGGGGGTCGGGCTTACGAGCAGTACTTC NA NA 14 TRBJ2-7 TRBV7-3
CASNFERENEQFF TGTGCCAGTAATTTCGAGCGGGAGAATGAGCAGTTCTTC few TRBD2 13 TRBJ2-1 TRBV19
CASSEGVHAEETQYF TGCGCCAGCAGCGAGGGGGTCCACGCTGAAGAGACCCAGTACTTC NA NA 15 TRBJ2-5 TRBV5-1
CASSRETSGNSYEQYF TGTGCCAGCAGCCGAGAAACTAGCGGAAACTCCTACGAGCAGTACTTC NA TRBD2 16 TRBJ2-7 TRBV4-2
CASSHGLAGVRTDTQYF TGCGCCAGCAGCCACGGACTAGCGGGAGTGCGGACAGATACGCAGTATTTT NA TRBD2 17 TRBJ2-3 TRBV4-1
CASSIGLTYEQYF TGTGCCAGTAGTATAGGACTTACCTACGAGCAGTACTTC NA NA 13 TRBJ2-7 TRBV19
CASSLLAGETQYF TGCGCCAGCAGCTTGCTAGCGGGAGAGACCCAGTACTTC NA TRBD2 13 TRBJ2-5 TRBV5-1
CASSESSGSYNEQFF TGTGCCAGCAGTGAATCTAGCGGTTCCTACAATGAGCAGTTCTTC NA TRBD2 15 TRBJ2-1 TRBV6-4
CASSLGGQSEAFF TGTGCCAGCAGCTTAGGCGGACAGAGTGAAGCTTTCTTT NA NA 13 TRBJ1-1 TRBV7-9
CASSSQVGNEQFF TGTGCCAGCAGTTCACAGGTGGGGAATGAGCAGTTCTTC NA NA 13 TRBJ2-1 TRBV7-3
CASSLEASGRSGELFF TGTGCCAGCAGCTTAGAAGCTAGCGGGAGGTCCGGGGAGCTGTTTTTT NA TRBD2 16 TRBJ2-2 TRBV7-6
CASSTGVAGTQYF TGTGCCAGTAGTACAGGGGTTGCTGGGACCCAGTACTTC NA NA 13 TRBJ2-5 TRBV19
CASSLVSTGEAFF TGTGCCAGCAGCTTAGTTTCAACGGGAGAAGCTTTCTTT few NA 13 TRBJ1-1 TRBV7-9